A selection of T cell receptor beta chains follows, all from one sample in a study of PD-1 blockade in classical Hodgkin lymphoma. The data were produced by immunoSEQ multiplex PCR, yet TCRdb's version contains in-frame clones alone and is incomplete. The sample includes about 66,000 clones, 71% of them seen just once. The sequencing used peripheral blood mononuclear cells (PBMCs), collected before the second cycle of nivolumab. The receptors shown here come from a human donor with classical Hodgkin lymphoma. Each CDR3 is given without its conserved first and last residue. Fields, in order: clone size, J gene, V gene, D gene, CDR3 protein. A D gene is named only where the DNA matches it firmly. Size is stated for part of the rows, as once, few or many counts, or as a class when the clone is expanded.

NA TRBJ1-1 TRBV2 TRBD1 ASSWTGGFAEAF
NA TRBJ1-2 TRBV5-6 NA ASSLVGYNYGYT
NA TRBJ2-7 TRBV6-1 NA ASSEIDRVSYEQY
medium-sized TRBJ1-1 TRBV28 NA ASRSEGWNTEAF
NA TRBJ1-5 TRBV6-1 NA ASSAPIGQYSNQPQH
NA TRBJ2-1 TRBV9 NA ASSVANEQF
NA TRBJ1-1 TRBV29-1 NA SVELREAF
NA TRBJ1-2 TRBV6-1 NA ASWTGMNYGYT
few TRBJ1-4 TRBV5-5 TRBD1 ASSTGQGVNEKLF
NA TRBJ1-2 TRBV6-5 NA ASSYSRGARNYGYT
NA TRBJ1-2 TRBV4-1 NA ASSQESKGGLLGYT
few TRBJ1-1 TRBV2 NA ASKNGRENTEAF
NA TRBJ1-1 TRBV19 NA ASSTPLNTEAF
NA TRBJ1-4 TRBV30 NA AWSGQLATNEKLF
few TRBJ2-7 TRBV9 NA ASSEGSSYEQY
NA TRBJ2-5 TRBV5-1 TRBD2 ASSLGTSGEETQY
NA TRBJ1-1 TRBV27 NA ASSLGPQPTEAF
NA TRBJ2-3 TRBV12-5 NA ASALKGADTQY
NA TRBJ1-2 TRBV9 NA ASSDGDGVPNYGYT
NA TRBJ2-7 TRBV18 NA ASSSLTYEQY
NA TRBJ1-3 TRBV9 NA ASSPGPNGNTIY
many TRBJ2-3 TRBV30 NA AWSVGKESGTDTQY
few TRBJ2-1 TRBV2 TRBD2 ARWGLALTGNEQF
NA TRBJ2-1 TRBV7-6 NA ASSLESAPYNEQF
NA TRBJ2-1 TRBV5-1 TRBD1 ASSLPGQGSSYNEQF
few TRBJ2-2 TRBV18 NA ASSPPNTGELF
NA TRBJ1-3 TRBV5-1 NA ASSLESSSGNTIY
NA TRBJ2-7 TRBV21-1 NA ASSKGPKEQY
NA TRBJ2-2 TRBV6-1 TRBD1 ASSDWTGTGELF
NA TRBJ2-5 TRBV30 NA AGTTSTQGETQY
NA TRBJ2-4 TRBV11-3 NA ASRGDVERAKNIQY
few TRBJ1-5 TRBV4-1 NA ASSQDGHSNQPQH
NA TRBJ2-1 TRBV2 TRBD2 ASSPGLAGVGQF
NA TRBJ2-5 TRBV28 NA ASSSGLSIQETQY
NA TRBJ2-3 TRBV5-6 NA ASSSANMGDTQY
NA TRBJ2-7 TRBV5-1 NA ASRRGDFTYEQY
NA TRBJ1-1 TRBV4-1 NA ASSQEWRLNTEAF
few TRBJ1-5 TRBV18 NA ASSPADSNQPQH
NA TRBJ1-2 TRBV20-1 TRBD1 SAGTGSGYT
NA TRBJ2-2 TRBV7-9 NA ASSPRGADDTGELF
NA TRBJ2-1 TRBV5-1 TRBD1 ASSLVGGLYNEQF
once TRBJ2-7 TRBV7-9 TRBD1 ASSPGTGVNEQY
once TRBJ1-1 TRBV11-2 NA ASSLAEILGTEAF
NA TRBJ1-1 TRBV6-5 TRBD1 ASSYGQAEAF
NA TRBJ1-5 TRBV28 TRBD1 ASWTGIQPQH
NA TRBJ2-3 TRBV6-1 TRBD1 ASSATGEVGDTQY
NA TRBJ1-1 TRBV28 NA ASSLSLGGTEAF
NA TRBJ1-2 TRBV5-6 NA ASSPTDPPRANYGYT
once TRBJ2-5 TRBV9 TRBD2 ASSPTSGPYQETQY
NA TRBJ1-4 TRBV7-9 NA ASSLAGQPNEKLF
NA TRBJ1-2 TRBV28 NA ASSPDSNYGYT